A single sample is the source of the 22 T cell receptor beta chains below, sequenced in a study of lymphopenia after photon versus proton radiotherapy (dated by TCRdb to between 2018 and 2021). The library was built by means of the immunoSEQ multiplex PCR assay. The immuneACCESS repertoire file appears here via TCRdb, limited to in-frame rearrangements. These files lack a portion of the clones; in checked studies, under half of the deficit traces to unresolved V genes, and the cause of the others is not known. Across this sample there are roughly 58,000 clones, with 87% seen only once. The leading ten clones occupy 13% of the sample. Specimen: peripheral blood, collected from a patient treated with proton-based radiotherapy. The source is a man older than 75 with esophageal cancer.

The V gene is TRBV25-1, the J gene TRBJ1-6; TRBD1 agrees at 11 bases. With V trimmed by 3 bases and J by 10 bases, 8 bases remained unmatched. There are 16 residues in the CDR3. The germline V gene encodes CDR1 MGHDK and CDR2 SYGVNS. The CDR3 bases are TGTGCCAGCAGTGATTCGGGGACAGGGGGTAGCTCACCCCTCCACTTT. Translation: CASSDSGTGGSSPLHF.

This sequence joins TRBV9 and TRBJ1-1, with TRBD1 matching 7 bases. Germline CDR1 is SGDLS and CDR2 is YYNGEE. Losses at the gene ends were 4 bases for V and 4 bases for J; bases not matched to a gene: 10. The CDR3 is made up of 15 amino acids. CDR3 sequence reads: CASSFIGDSTTEAFF. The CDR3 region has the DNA TGTGCCAGCAGCTTTATCGGGGACAGCACCACTGAAGCTTTCTTT.

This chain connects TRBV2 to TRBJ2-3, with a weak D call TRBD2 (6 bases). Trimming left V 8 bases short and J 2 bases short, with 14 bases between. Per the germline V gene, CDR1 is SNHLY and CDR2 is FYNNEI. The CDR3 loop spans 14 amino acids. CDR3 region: CASGPGLNTDTQYF. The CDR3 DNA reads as TGTGCCAGCGGCCCGGGACTTAACACAGATACGCAGTATTTT.

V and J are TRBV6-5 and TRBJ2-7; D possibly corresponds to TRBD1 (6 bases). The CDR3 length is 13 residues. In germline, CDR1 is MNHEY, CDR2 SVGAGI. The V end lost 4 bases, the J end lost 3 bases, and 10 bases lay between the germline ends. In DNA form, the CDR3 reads TGTGCCAGCAGTTTGGGGGCCGACTACGAGCAGTACTTC. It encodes CASSLGADYEQYF.

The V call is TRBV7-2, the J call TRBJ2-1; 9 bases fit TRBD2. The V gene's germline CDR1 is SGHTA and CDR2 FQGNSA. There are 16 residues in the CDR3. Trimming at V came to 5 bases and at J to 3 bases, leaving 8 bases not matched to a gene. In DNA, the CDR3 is TGTGCCAGCAGCCCCCGCTGGACTAGCGTCTACAATGAGCAGTTCTTC. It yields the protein CASSPRWTSVYNEQFF.

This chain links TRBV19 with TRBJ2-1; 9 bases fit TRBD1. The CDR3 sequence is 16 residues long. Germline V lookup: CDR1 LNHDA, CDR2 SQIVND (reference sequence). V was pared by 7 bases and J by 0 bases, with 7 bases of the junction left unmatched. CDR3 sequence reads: CASTRDRESSYNEQFF. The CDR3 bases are TGTGCCAGTACACGGGACAGGGAGAGCTCCTACAATGAGCAGTTCTTC.

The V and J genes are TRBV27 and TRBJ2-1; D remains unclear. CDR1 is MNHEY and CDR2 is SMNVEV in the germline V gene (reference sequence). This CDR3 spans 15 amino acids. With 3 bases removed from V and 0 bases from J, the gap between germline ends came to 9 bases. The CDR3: CASSLGGPSYNEQFF. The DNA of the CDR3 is TGTGCCAGCAGTTTGGGCGGTCCCTCCTACAATGAGCAGTTCTTC.

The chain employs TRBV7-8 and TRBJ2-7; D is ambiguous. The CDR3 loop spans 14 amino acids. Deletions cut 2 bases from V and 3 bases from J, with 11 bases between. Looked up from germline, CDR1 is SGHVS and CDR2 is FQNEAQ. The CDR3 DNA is TGTGCCAGCAGCTTATCGTGGGGTAGCTACGAGCAGTACTTC. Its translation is CASSLSWGSYEQYF.

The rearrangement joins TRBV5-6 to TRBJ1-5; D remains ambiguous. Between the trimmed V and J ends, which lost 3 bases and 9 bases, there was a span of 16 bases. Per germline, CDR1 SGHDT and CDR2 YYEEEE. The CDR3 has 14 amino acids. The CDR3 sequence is CASSSGRAGRPQHF. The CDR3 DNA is TGTGCCAGCAGCTCGGGCCGGGCGGGGAGGCCCCAGCATTTT.

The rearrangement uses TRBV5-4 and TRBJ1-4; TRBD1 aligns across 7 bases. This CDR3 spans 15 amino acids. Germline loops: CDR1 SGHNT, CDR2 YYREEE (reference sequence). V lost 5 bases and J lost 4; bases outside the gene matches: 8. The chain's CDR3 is CASSLGGQLNEKLFF. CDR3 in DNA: TGTGCCAGCAGTCTGGGGGGACAGCTTAATGAAAAACTGTTTTTT.

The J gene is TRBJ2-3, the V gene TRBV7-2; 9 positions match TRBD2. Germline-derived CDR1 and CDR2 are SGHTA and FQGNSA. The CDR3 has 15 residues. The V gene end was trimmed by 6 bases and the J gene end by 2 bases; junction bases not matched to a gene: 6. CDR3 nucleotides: TGTGCCAGCAGTCTTAGCGGGGGTGACACAGATACGCAGTATTTT. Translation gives CASSLSGGDTDTQYF.

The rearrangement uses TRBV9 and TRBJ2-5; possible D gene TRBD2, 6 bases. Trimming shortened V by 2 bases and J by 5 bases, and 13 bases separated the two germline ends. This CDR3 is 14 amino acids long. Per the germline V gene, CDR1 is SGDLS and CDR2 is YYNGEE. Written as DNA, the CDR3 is TGTGCCAGCAGCGTGCTAGCGACGAGGGAGACCCAGTACTTC. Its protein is CASSVLATRETQYF.

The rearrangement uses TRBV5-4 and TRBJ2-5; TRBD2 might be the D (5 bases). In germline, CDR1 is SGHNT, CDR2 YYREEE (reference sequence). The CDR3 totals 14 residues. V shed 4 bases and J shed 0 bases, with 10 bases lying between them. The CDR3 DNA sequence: TGTGCCAGCAGCCGGACTGTGTACCAAGAGACCCAGTACTTC. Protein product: CASSRTVYQETQYF.

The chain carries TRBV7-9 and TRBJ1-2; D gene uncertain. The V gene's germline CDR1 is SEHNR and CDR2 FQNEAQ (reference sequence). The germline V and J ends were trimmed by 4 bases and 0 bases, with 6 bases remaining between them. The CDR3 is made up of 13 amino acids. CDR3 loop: CASSWGANYGYTF. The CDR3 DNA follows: TGTGCCAGCAGCTGGGGAGCTAACTATGGCTACACCTTC. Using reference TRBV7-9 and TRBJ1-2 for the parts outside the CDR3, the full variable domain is DTGVSQNPRHKITKRGQNVTFRCDPISEHNRLYWYRQTLGQGPEFLTYFQNEAQLEKSRLLSDRFSAERPKGSFSTLEIQRTEQGDSAMYLCASSWGANYGYTFGSGTRLTVV.

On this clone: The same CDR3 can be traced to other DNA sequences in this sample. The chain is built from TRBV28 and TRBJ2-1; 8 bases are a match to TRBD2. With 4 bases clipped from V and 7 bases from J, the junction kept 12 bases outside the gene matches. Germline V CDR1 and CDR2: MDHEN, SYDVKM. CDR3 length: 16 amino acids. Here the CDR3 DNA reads TGTGCCAGCAGTTACTCCTTAGCGGGACGCTATAATGAGCAGTTCTTC. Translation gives CASSYSLAGRYNEQFF.

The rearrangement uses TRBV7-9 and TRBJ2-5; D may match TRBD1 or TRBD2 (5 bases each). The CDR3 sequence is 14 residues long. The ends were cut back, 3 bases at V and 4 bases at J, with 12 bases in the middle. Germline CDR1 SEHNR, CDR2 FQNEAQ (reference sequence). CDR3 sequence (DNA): TGTGCCAGCAGCTTCCTCGGTGGGGGAGAGACCCAGTACTTC. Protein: CASSFLGGGETQYF.

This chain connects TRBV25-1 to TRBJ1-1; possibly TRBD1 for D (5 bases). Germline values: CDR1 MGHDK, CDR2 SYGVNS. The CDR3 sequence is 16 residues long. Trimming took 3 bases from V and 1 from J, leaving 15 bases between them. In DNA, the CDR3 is TGTGCCAGCAGTGACCCACATTCCACAGGGAACACTGAAGCTTTCTTT. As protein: CASSDPHSTGNTEAFF.

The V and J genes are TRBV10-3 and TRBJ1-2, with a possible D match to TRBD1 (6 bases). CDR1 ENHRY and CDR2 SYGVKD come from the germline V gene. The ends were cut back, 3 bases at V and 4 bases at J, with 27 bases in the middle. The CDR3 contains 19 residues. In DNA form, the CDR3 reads TGTGCCATCAGTGATTATCCAGGGCCGAGGCAGACAGGTCTCTATGGCTACACCTTC. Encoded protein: CAISDYPGPRQTGLYGYTF.

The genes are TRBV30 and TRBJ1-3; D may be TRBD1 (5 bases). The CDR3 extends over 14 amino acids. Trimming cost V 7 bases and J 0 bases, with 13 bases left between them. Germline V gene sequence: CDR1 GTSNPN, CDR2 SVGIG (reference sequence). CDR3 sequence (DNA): TGTGCCTCCGGACCGGGGGGCTCTGGAAACACCATATATTTT. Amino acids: CASGPGGSGNTIYF.

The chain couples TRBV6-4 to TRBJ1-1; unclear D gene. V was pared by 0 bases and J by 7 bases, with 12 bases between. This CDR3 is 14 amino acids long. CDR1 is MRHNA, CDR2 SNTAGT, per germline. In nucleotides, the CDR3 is TGTGCCAGCAGTGACTCGAGTCGCGGCAGTGAAGCTTTCTTT. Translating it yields CASSDSSRGSEAFF.

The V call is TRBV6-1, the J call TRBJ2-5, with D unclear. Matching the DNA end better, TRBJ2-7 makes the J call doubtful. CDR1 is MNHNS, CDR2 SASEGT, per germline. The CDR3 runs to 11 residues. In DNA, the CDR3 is TGTGCCAGCAGTGAAGGCTACGAGCAGTACTTC. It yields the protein CASSEGYEQYF.

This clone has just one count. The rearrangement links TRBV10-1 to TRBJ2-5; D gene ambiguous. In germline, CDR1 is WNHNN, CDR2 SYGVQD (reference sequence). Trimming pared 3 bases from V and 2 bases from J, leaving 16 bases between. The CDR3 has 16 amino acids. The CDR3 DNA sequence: TGCGCCAGCAGTGACAATACGGGCGCACCACAAGAGACCCAGTACTTC. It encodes CASSDNTGAPQETQYF.